Presented here are 15 T cell receptor beta chains from one specimen sequenced in a study of PD-L1 blockade in urothelial cancer (TCRdb year 2017). The method was the immunoSEQ multiplex PCR assay. Entries here come from immuneACCESS through TCRdb and include only in-frame sequences with V and J called. Some clones fail to appear in such tables; in the studies checked, an unresolved V gene covers under half of the shortfall, and the cause of the remainder is unknown. In all, the sample holds roughly 50,000 clones, and approximately 88% of those were seen once. 14% to 15% of the sample belongs to the ten largest clones. The time point label corresponds to: pretreatment peripheral blood. Here the sequenced sample was PBMCs, taken around atezolizumab (anti-PD-L1) treatment. These receptors all come from a woman in her fifties or sixties with urothelial cancer.

The sample holds a few counts of this clone. The rearrangement links TRBV13 to TRBJ2-2, with D possibly being TRBD1 (6 bases). The CDR3 totals 16 residues. Trimming cost V 5 bases and J 3 bases, with 16 bases left between them. Germline CDR1 PRHDT, CDR2 FYEKMQ (reference sequence). The CDR3, as DNA: TGTGCCAGCAGCGCTTACAGGGACCGGGACACCGGGGAGCTGTTTTTT. It yields the protein CASSAYRDRDTGELFF.

This chain links TRBV7-8 with TRBJ2-1, with D unresolved. Looked up from germline, CDR1 is SGHVS and CDR2 is FQNEAQ. Trimming took off 3 bases at V and 6 bases at J, with 6 bases between the two ends. This CDR3 is built from 12 residues. The DNA for the CDR3 is TGTGCCAGCAGCTTCCCCTCCAATGAGCAGTTCTTC. This gives the protein CASSFPSNEQFF. Complete variable domain (other parts from reference TRBV7-8 and TRBJ2-1): GAGVSQSPRYKVAKRGQDVALRCDPISGHVSLFWYQQALGQGPEFLTYFQNEAQLDKSGLPSDRFFAERPEGSVSTLKIQRTQQEDSAVYLCASSFPSNEQFFGPGTRLTVL.

The rearrangement joins TRBV9 to TRBJ1-5; perhaps TRBD1 as D (5 bases). The CDR3 sequence is 14 residues long. Per the germline V gene, CDR1 is SGDLS and CDR2 is YYNGEE. Trimming shortened V by 0 bases and J by 5 bases, and 9 bases separated the two germline ends. DNA for the CDR3: TGTGCCAGCAGCGTAGGGCAGGGTTATCAGCCCCAGCATTTT. Encoded protein: CASSVGQGYQPQHF.

The chain combines TRBV28 with TRBJ2-2, with D perhaps matching TRBD1 (5 bases). The CDR3 loop spans 16 amino acids. The V end was cut by 2 bases, the J end by 6 bases, with 16 bases between. Per the germline V gene, CDR1 is MDHEN and CDR2 is SYDVKM. In nucleotides, the CDR3 is TGTGCCAGCAGTTTACTCGACTGGGGCAGCTCCGGGGAGCTGTTTTTT. This gives the protein CASSLLDWGSSGELFF. Together with reference TRBV28 and TRBJ2-2, the CDR3 gives the full variable domain: DVKVTQSSRYLVKRTGEKVFLECVQDMDHENMFWYRQDPGLGLRLIYFSYDVKMKEKGDIPEGYSVSREKKERFSLILESASTNQTSMYLCASSLLDWGSSGELFFGEGSRLTVL.

The V and J genes are TRBV13 and TRBJ2-7; possibly TRBD2 for D (6 bases). V was clipped by 0 bases and J by 5 bases, with 20 bases between them. The germline CDR1 and CDR2 sequences are PRHDT and FYEKMQ (reference sequence). The CDR3 has 17 amino acids. DNA for the CDR3: TGTGCCAGCAGCTTAGGGGGGTCAGGCGGGACCTTTAACGAGCAGTACTTC. It is translated as CASSLGGSGGTFNEQYF.

V gene TRBV7-9 combines with J gene TRBJ1-2; possibly TRBD1 for D (6 bases). In germline, CDR1 is SEHNR, CDR2 FQNEAQ (reference sequence). Trimming shortened V by 5 bases and J by 4 bases, and 17 bases separated the two germline ends. The CDR3 extends over 15 amino acids. CDR3 DNA: TGTGCCAGCAGCCCTAGCGGGGGCGGGATCTATGGCTACACCTTC. It encodes CASSPSGGGIYGYTF. The whole variable domain, filled in from reference TRBV7-9 and TRBJ1-2, reads DTGVSQNPRHKITKRGQNVTFRCDPISEHNRLYWYRQTLGQGPEFLTYFQNEAQLEKSRLLSDRFSAERPKGSFSTLEIQRTEQGDSAMYLCASSPSGGGIYGYTFGSGTRLTVV.

The CDR3 spells CSVLLGGDQPQHF. Written as DNA, the CDR3 is TGCAGCGTTCTCCTCGGGGGAGATCAGCCCCAGCATTTT. V gene TRBV29-1 combines with J gene TRBJ1-5, with a possible D match to TRBD1 (5 bases). The germline V gene encodes CDR1 SQVTM and CDR2 ANQGSEA. The V gene lost 5 bases and the J gene lost 5 bases, with 13 bases spanning the gap. The CDR3 consists of 13 residues.

The V call is TRBV6-1, the J call TRBJ1-2, with 7 nucleotides matching TRBD1. Trimming at V came to 2 bases and at J to 4 bases, leaving 7 bases not matched to a gene. CDR1 and CDR2 (germline): MNHNS, SASEGT. This CDR3 has 15 amino acids. In DNA, the CDR3 is TGTGCCAGCAGTGAACCGCAGGGGGTAGCCTATGGCTACACCTTC. Its translation: CASSEPQGVAYGYTF.

This clone was seen more than once but under ten times. This chain links TRBV10-3 with TRBJ2-1; D might be TRBD2 (6 bases). Germline CDR1 ENHRY, CDR2 SYGVKD. This CDR3 has 20 amino acids. V was pared by 7 bases and J by 0 bases, with 28 bases between. Written as DNA, the CDR3 is TGTGCCATCAAGACTACCAGGCCCAGAACGGGGGAAAGCTCCTACAATGAGCAGTTCTTC. It is translated as CAIKTTRPRTGESSYNEQFF.

V usage is TRBV4-3 and J usage is TRBJ1-1, with a possible D match to TRBD1 (6 bases). Germline lookup yields CDR1 LGHNA and CDR2 YSLEER. Trimming left V 0 bases short and J 5 bases short, with 13 bases between. This CDR3 comprises 15 residues. CDR3 loop: CASSQEDSGVTEAFF. The CDR3 bases are TGCGCCAGCAGCCAAGAAGACTCAGGGGTAACTGAAGCTTTCTTT.

The chain links TRBV2 to TRBJ2-1; TRBD2 might be the D (5 bases). This CDR3 region has 13 residues. Trimming took 3 bases from V and 7 from J, leaving 10 bases between them. The germline gives CDR1 SNHLY, CDR2 FYNNEI. The CDR3 is CASSDSPGNEQFF. DNA of the CDR3: TGTGCCAGCAGTGATAGCCCGGGGAATGAGCAGTTCTTC. Based on the CDR3 plus reference TRBV2 and TRBJ2-1, the full variable domain is EPEVTQTPSHQVTQMGQEVILRCVPISNHLYFYWYRQILGQKVEFLVSFYNNEISEKSEIFDDQFSVERPDGSNFTLKIRSTKLEDSAMYFCASSDSPGNEQFFGPGTRLTVL.

The count of this clone is one. The chain recombines TRBV6-5 with TRBJ2-7; possibly TRBD2 for D (6 bases). The CDR3 extends over 15 amino acids. Germline V lookup: CDR1 MNHEY, CDR2 SVGAGI. V was trimmed by 6 bases and J by 4 bases, leaving 19 bases between them. The CDR3 protein is CASRSPPVAGYEQYF. The CDR3 coding sequence is TGTGCCAGCAGGTCCCCCCCGGTTGCGGGGTACGAGCAGTACTTC.

V and J are TRBV5-1 and TRBJ2-7; 8 nucleotides agree with TRBD2. Germline V gene data show CDR1 as SGHRS and CDR2 as YFSETQ. The CDR3 length is 16 residues. Trimming cost V 0 bases and J 2 bases; bases outside gene matches: 7. The CDR3 protein is CASSLAEVAGTYEQYF. CDR3 nucleotides: TGCGCCAGCAGCTTGGCCGAGGTAGCGGGAACCTACGAGCAGTACTTC.

This chain joins TRBV7-8 and TRBJ2-7; 7 positions match TRBD1. This CDR3 has 16 amino acids. Germline V gene lookup returns CDR1 SGHVS and CDR2 FQNEAQ. The junction had 11 bases not matched to a gene; V was cut back by 2 bases and J by 4 bases. The CDR3 loop is CASSLSSGGYKYEQYF. The CDR3, as DNA: TGTGCCAGCAGCTTAAGTTCAGGGGGATACAAGTACGAGCAGTACTTC. The entire variable domain, with the rest obtained from reference TRBV7-8 and TRBJ2-7, is as follows: GAGVSQSPRYKVAKRGQDVALRCDPISGHVSLFWYQQALGQGPEFLTYFQNEAQLDKSGLPSDRFFAERPEGSVSTLKIQRTQQEDSAVYLCASSLSSGGYKYEQYFGPGTRLTVT.

J is TRBJ2-7 and V is TRBV29-1; 10 nucleotides line up with TRBD1. With 6 bases clipped from V and 1 base from J, the junction kept 3 bases outside the gene matches. The CDR3 sequence is 13 residues long. Germline V gene data show CDR1 as SQVTM and CDR2 as ANQGSEA. The DNA of the CDR3 is TGCAGCGTCCGGACAGGGGGTTCCTACGAGCAGTACTTC. This encodes CSVRTGGSYEQYF.